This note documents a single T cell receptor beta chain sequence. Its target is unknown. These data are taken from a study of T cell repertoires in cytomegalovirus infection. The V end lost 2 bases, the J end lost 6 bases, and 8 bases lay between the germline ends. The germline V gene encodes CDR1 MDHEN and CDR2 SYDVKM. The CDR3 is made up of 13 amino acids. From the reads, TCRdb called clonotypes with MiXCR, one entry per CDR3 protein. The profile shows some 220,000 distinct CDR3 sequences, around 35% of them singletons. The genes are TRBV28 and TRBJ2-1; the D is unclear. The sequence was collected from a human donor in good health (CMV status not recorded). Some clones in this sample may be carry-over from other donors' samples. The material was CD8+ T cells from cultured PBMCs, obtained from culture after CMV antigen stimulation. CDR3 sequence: CASSLDGFNEQFF. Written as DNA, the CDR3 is TGTGCCAGCAGTTTAGACGGCTTCAATGAGCAGTTCTTC.